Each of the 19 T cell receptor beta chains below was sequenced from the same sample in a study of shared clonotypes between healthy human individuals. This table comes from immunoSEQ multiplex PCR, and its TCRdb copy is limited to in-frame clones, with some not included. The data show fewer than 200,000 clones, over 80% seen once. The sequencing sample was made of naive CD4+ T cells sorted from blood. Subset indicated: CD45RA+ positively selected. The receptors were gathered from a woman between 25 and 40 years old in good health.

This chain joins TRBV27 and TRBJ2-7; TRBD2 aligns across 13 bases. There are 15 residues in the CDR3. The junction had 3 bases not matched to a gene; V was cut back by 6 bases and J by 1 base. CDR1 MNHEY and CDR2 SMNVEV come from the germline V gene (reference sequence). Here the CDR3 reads CASSLTSGRSYEQYF. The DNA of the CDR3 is TGTGCCAGCAGCCTGACTAGCGGGAGGTCCTACGAGCAGTACTTC.

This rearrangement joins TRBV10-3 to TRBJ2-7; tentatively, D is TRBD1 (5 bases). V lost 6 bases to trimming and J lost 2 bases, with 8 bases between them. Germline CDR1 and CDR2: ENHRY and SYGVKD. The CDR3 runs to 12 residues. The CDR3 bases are TGTGCCATCAGACAGGACCCCTACGAGCAGTACTTC. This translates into CAIRQDPYEQYF.

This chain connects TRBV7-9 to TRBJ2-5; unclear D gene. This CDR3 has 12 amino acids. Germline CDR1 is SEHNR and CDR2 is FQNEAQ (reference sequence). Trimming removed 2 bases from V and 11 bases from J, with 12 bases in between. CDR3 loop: CASSLNIMEQYF. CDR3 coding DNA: TGTGCCAGCAGCTTAAACATTATGGAGCAGTACTTC.

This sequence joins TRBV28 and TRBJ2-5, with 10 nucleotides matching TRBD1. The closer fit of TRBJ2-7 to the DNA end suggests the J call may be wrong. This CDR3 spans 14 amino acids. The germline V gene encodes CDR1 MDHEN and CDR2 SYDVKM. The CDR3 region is CASRTGGAAYEQYF. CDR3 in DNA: TGTGCCAGCAGGACAGGGGGCGCCGCCTACGAGCAGTACTTC.

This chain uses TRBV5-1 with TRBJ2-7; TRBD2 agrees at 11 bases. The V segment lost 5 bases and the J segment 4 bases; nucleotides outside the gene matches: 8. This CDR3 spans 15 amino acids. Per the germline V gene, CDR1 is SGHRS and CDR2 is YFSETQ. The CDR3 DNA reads TGCGCCAGCAGTAACGGACTAGCGGGCGGATACGAGCAGTACTTC. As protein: CASSNGLAGGYEQYF.

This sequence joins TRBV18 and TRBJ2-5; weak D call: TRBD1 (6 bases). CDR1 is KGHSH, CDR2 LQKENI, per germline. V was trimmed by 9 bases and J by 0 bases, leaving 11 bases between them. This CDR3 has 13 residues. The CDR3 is CASGQNDQETQYF. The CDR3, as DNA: TGTGCCAGTGGACAGAACGACCAAGAGACCCAGTACTTC.

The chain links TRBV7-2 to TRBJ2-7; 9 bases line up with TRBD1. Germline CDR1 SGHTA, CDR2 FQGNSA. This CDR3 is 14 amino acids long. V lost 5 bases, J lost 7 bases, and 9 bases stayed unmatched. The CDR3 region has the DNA TGTGCCAGCAGCAAAAGGACAGGGGAGGTGGAGCAGTACTTC. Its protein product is CASSKRTGEVEQYF. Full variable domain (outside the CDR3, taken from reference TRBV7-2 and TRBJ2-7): GAGVSQSPSNKVTEKGKDVELRCDPISGHTALYWYRQSLGQGLEFLIYFQGNSAPDKSGLPSDRFSAERTGGSVSTLTIQRTQQEDSAVYLCASSKRTGEVEQYFGPGTRLTVT.

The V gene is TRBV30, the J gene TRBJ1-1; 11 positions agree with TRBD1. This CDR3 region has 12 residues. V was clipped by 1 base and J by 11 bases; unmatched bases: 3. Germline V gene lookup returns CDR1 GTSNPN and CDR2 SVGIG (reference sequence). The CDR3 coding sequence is TGTGCCTGGAGTGGCGGACAGGGGGCTGCTTTCTTT. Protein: CAWSGGQGAAFF.

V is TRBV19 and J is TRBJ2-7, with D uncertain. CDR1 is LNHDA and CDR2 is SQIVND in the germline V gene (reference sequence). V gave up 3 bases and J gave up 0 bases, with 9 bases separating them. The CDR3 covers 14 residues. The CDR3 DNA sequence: TGTGCCAGTAGTATTAGTCAGAGCTCCTACGAGCAGTACTTC. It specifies CASSISQSSYEQYF. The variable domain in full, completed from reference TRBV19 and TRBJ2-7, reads DGGITQSPKYLFRKEGQNVTLSCEQNLNHDAMYWYRQDPGQGLRLIYYSQIVNDFQKGDIAEGYSVSREKKESFPLTVTSAQKNPTAFYLCASSISQSSYEQYFGPGTRLTVT.

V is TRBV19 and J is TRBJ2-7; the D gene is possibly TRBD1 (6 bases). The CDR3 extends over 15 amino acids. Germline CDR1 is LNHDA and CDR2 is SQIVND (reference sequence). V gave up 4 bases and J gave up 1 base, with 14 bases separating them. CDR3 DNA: TGTGCCAGTAGTAGGCCCTCCCAGGGGTCCTACGAGCAGTACTTC. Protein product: CASSRPSQGSYEQYF.

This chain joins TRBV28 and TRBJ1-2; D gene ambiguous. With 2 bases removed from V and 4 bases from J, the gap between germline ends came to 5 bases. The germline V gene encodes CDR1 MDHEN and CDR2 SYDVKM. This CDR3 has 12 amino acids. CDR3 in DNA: TGTGCCAGCAGTTTAGGGCGCTATGGCTACACCTTC. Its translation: CASSLGRYGYTF.

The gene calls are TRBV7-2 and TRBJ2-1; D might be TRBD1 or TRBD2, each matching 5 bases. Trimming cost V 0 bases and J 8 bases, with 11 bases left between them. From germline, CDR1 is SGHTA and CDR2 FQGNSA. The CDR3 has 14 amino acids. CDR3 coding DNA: TGTGCCAGCAGCTTAGCGCATGGGGGACATGAGCAGTTCTTC. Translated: CASSLAHGGHEQFF.

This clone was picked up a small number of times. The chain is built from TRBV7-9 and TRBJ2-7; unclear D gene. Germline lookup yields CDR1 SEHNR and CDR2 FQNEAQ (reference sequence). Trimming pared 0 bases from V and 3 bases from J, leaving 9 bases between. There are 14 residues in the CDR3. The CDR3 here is CASSLASSSYEQYF. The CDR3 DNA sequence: TGTGCCAGCAGCTTAGCGAGCAGCAGCTACGAGCAGTACTTC.

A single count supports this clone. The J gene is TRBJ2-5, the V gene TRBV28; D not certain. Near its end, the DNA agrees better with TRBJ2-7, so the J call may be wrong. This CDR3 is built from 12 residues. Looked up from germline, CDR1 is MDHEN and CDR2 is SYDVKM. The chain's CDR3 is CASSLYSYEQYF. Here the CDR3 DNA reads TGTGCCAGCAGTTTATACTCCTACGAGCAGTACTTC.

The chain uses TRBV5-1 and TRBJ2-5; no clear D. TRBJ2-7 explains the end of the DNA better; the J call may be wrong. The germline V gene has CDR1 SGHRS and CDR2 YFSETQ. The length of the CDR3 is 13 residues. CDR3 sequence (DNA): TGCGCCAGCAGCCCGGTGGTGGCGTCCGAGCAGTACTTC. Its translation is CASSPVVASEQYF.

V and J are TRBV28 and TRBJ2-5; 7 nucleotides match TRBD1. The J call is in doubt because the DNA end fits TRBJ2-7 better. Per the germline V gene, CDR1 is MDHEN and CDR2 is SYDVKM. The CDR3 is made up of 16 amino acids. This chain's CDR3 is CASISSASDRSYEQYF. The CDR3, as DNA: TGTGCCAGCATTTCATCCGCGTCGGACAGGTCCTACGAGCAGTACTTC.

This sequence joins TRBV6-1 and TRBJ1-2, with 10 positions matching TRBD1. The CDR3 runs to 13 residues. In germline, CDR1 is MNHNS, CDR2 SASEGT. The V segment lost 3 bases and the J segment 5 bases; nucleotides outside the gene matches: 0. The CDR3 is CASSEGQGYGYTF. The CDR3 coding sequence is TGTGCCAGCAGTGAGGGACAGGGGTATGGCTACACCTTC.

Here the CDR3 DNA reads TGTGCCAGCAGTGGTTCCTACGAGCAGTACTTC. This encodes CASSGSYEQYF. This chain uses TRBV6-1 with TRBJ2-7; D uncertain. CDR1 and CDR2 (germline): MNHNS, SASEGT. Trimming removed 4 bases from V and 1 base from J, with 2 bases in between. The CDR3 runs to 11 residues.

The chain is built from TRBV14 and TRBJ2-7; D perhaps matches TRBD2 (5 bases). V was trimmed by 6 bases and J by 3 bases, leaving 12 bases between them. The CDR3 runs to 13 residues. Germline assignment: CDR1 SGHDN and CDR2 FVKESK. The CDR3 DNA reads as TGTGCCAGCAGAAGACTGGAGGACTACGAGCAGTACTTC. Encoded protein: CASRRLEDYEQYF.